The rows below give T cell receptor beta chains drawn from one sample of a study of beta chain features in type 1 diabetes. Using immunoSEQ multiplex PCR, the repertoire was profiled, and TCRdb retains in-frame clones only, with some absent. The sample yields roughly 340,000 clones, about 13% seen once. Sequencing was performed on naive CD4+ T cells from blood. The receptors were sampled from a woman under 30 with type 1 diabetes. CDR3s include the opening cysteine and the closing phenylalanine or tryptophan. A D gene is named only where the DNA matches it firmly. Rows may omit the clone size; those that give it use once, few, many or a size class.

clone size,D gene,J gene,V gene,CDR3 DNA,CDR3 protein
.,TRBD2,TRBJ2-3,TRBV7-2,TGTGCCAGCAGCTCTCTAGCGGGAACAGATACGCAGTATTTT,CASSSLAGTDTQYF
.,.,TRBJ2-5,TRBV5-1,TGCGCCAGCAGCTTGGCTCATGCGGAGACCCAGTACTTC,CASSLAHAETQYF
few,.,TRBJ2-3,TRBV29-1,TGCAGCGTTGCGGCGGGATGGAGCACAGATACGCAGTATTTT,CSVAAGWSTDTQYF
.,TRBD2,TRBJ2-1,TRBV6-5,TGTGCCAGCAGTAAGCTAGCGGCCTACAATGAGCAGTTCTTC,CASSKLAAYNEQFF
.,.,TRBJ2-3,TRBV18,TGTGCCAGCTCACAAGGAGGGACAGCGGCAGATACGCAGTATTTT,CASSQGGTAADTQYF
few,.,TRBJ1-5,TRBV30,TGTGCCTGGAGTGTCGAGGGCAATCAGCCCCAGCATTTT,CAWSVEGNQPQHF
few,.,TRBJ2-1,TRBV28,TGTGCCAGCAGCACGGCGGGGACCTACAATGAGCAGTTCTTC,CASSTAGTYNEQFF
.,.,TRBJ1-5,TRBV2,TGTGCCAGCAGTGAGAACAATAGCAATCAGCCCCAGCATTTT,CASSENNSNQPQHF
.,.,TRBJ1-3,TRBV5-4,TGTGCCAGCCGCGGGAGCTCTGGAAACACCATATATTTT,CASRGSSGNTIYF
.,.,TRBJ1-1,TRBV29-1,TGCAGCGTTGGTTATCTTCTGAACACTGAAGCTTTCTTT,CSVGYLLNTEAFF
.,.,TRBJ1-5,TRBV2,TGTGCCAGCAGTGAAGGGGAGGGCCAGCATTTT,CASSEGEGQHF
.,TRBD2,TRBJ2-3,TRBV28,TGTGCCAGCAGTTTTGGGCCATATACGGGAGGGAGCACAGATACGCAGTATTTT,CASSFGPYTGGSTDTQYF
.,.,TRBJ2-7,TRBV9,TGTGCCAGCAGCATTAGAGGTGGCAACGAGCAGTACTTC,CASSIRGGNEQYF
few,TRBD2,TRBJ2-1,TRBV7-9,TGTGCCAGCAGCACGAGACTAGCGGGAACCTACAATGAGCAGTTCTTC,CASSTRLAGTYNEQFF
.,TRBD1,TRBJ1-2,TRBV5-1,TGCGCCAGCAGCGAGCGGACAGGGGTTGGCCACACCTTC,CASSERTGVGHTF
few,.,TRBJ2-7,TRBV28,TGTGCCAGCAGTTTCCCAGGGGGGAACTACGAGCAGTACTTC,CASSFPGGNYEQYF
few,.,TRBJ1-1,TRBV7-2,TGTGCCAGCAGCTTAGAGATAGCGAGGGCTTTCTTT,CASSLEIARAFF
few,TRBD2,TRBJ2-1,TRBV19,TGTGCCAGTACAACTAGCGGGAGAAGGAATGAGCAGTTCTTC,CASTTSGRRNEQFF
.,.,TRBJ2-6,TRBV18,TGTGCCAGCTCACCAGGAGCCAACTCTGGGGCCAACGTCCTGACTTTC,CASSPGANSGANVLTF
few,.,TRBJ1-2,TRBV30,TGTGCCTGGAGTGTGGGGCAGGGGTATGGCTACACCTTC,CAWSVGQGYGYTF
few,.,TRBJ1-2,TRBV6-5,TGTGCCAGCAGTTCTGGGCAGACGAGCTATGGCTACACCTTC,CASSSGQTSYGYTF
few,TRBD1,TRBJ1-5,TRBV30,TGTGCCTGGAGTGTCGGACAGGGAACGCTTAGCAATCAGCCCCAGCATTTT,CAWSVGQGTLSNQPQHF
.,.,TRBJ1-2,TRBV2,TGTGCCAGCAGGCGGACAGTATCGGGTGGCTACACCTTC,CASRRTVSGGYTF
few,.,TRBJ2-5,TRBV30,TGTGCCTGGAGTCCTGTCGACAGGCGACAGTACTTC,CAWSPVDRRQYF
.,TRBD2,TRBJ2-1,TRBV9,TGTGCCAGCAGCCCTTATCCGACTAGCGGGAGTAAGTTCTTC,CASSPYPTSGSKFF
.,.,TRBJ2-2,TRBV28,TGTGCCTGCAGCCTTGGGGGCAACACCGGGGAGCTGTTTTTT,CACSLGGNTGELFF
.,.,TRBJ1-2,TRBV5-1,TGCGCCAGCAGCTTGGAGCACGGGGTCTCTAGTGGCTACACCTTC,CASSLEHGVSSGYTF
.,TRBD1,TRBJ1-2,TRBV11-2,TGTGCCAGCACCCTTATCGGGACAGGGTATGGCTACACCTTC,CASTLIGTGYGYTF
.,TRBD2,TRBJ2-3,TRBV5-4,TGTGCCAGCAGCCCGGGGACTAGCGGGAGGGCCACAGATACGCAGTATTTT,CASSPGTSGRATDTQYF
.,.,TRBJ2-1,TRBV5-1,TGCGCCAGCACGGAGGTATCCTACAATGAGCAGTTCTTC,CASTEVSYNEQFF
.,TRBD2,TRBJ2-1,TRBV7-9,TGTGCCAGCAGCTTTGGACTAGCGGGACCCCGAAGCTCCTACAATGAGCAGTTCTTC,CASSFGLAGPRSSYNEQFF
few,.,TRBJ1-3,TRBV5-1,TGCGCCAGCAGCTTGGGACAGTCTGGAAACACCATATATTTT,CASSLGQSGNTIYF
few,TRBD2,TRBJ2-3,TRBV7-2,TGTGCCAGCAGCTGGCGACTAGCGGCCGCCACAGATACGCAGTATTTT,CASSWRLAAATDTQYF
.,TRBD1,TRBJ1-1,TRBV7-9,TGTGCCAGCAGCTCCGGGACAGCCCATATGAACACTGAAGCTTTCTTT,CASSSGTAHMNTEAFF
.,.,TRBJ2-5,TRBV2,TGTGCCAGCAGGCCTAGGACTACCCAAGAGACCCAGTACTTC,CASRPRTTQETQYF
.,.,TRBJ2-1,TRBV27,TGTGCCAGCAGGAAAAACAGGGTAGGGGACAATGAGCAGTTCTTC,CASRKNRVGDNEQFF
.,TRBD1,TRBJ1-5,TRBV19,TGTGCCTCACAGTTTGGACAGGGAAGGCATTTT,CASQFGQGRHF
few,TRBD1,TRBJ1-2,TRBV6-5,TGTGCCAGCAGTTACCTTGACAGGGACTACACCTTC,CASSYLDRDYTF
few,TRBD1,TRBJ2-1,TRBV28,TGTGCCAGCAGTGCCCCCGGACAGGGGCGCTACAATGAGCAGTTCTTC,CASSAPGQGRYNEQFF
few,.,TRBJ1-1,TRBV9,TGTGCCAGCAGCGTATATAGGAACACTGAAGCTTTCTTT,CASSVYRNTEAFF
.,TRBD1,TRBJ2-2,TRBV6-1,TGTGCCAGCTTGGCAACAGGGGGCGGGACCGGGGAGCTGTTTTTT,CASLATGGGTGELFF
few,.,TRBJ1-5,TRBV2,TGTGCCAGCGGGGCACGGCTCACCCAGCCCCAGCATTTT,CASGARLTQPQHF